Listed below are T cell receptor beta chains from one sample, sequenced in a study of identical twins. Each CDR3 protein gets one entry after TCRdb re-called the 5' RACE reads with MiXCR. Of around 290,000 distinct CDR3 sequences listed, around 9.7% are singletons. A further study also used this sample, focusing on yellow fever vaccine responses in identical twins.

Sequenced: CD8+ T cells sorted from blood. These receptors were taken from a young woman in good health. The CDR3 runs from the conserved cysteine through the conserved F or W. D genes are given only for firm matches. Only part of the rows carry a size: once, few, many, or a class if the clone is expanded.

>TRBV29-1|many|TRBJ2-1|.
TGCAGCAGTGGTGGGGGCGATGAGCAGTTCTTC
CSSGGGDEQFF
>TRBV19|many|TRBJ2-7|.
TGTGCCAGTAGTAGCGGGGACTACGAGCAGTACTTC
CASSSGDYEQYF
>TRBV20-1|.|TRBJ1-1|.
TGCAGTGCTAGACCCTTGGGGAACACTGAAGCTTTCTTT
CSARPLGNTEAFF
>TRBV6-2/TRBV6-3|many|TRBJ1-2|.
TGTGCCAGCAGACAAGACAGCGACTTTAACTATGGCTACACCTTC
CASRQDSDFNYGYTF
>TRBV6-1|few|TRBJ2-1|.
TGTGCCAGCAGTGAAGTGAGCGACCACAATGAGCAGTTCTTC
CASSEVSDHNEQFF
>TRBV7-9|few|TRBJ2-3|.
TGTGCCAGCAGCCTGCGACAGGATTTCACAGATACGCAGTATTTT
CASSLRQDFTDTQYF
>TRBV5-1|few|TRBJ2-7|.
TGCGCCAGCAGCTCCCTAAGCGGGCGTGTCGAGCAGTACTTC
CASSSLSGRVEQYF
>TRBV5-1|many|TRBJ2-1|TRBD2
TGCGCCAGCAGCTTGGTGCTAGCGGGAGGGCCTGATGAGCAGTTCTTC
CASSLVLAGGPDEQFF
>TRBV20-1|many|TRBJ2-7|.
TGCAGTGTCACGGCAGACCTCTCCTACGAGCAGTACTTC
CSVTADLSYEQYF
>TRBV28|many|TRBJ1-1|.
TGTGCCAGCAGTAGGGGTGGTACTGAAGCTTTCTTT
CASSRGGTEAFF
>TRBV29-1|many|TRBJ2-3|.
TGCAGCGTTGAAGACAGCCTTGGTACGCAGTATTTT
CSVEDSLGTQYF
>TRBV11-2|few|TRBJ2-1|TRBD2
TGTGCCAGCAGCTTAGGAATCCTAGCGGGCGGCGGGGGAGAGCAGTTCTTC
CASSLGILAGGGGEQFF
>TRBV20-1|many|TRBJ2-2|.
TGCAGTGCCAAAGGCACCGGACAGAACACCGGGGAGCTGTTTTTT
CSAKGTGQNTGELFF
>TRBV7-7|few|TRBJ2-2|TRBD2
TGTGCTAGCAGCCACCCCCAGGGACTAGCGGGACCCGGGGAGCTGTTTTTT
CASSHPQGLAGPGELFF
>TRBV29-1|few|TRBJ2-1|.
TGCAGCGTTGACCCCCCCGAGCAGTTCTTC
CSVDPPEQFF
>TRBV4-3|many|TRBJ1-4|TRBD1
TGCGCCAGCAGCCAAGATCGGGCAGGGGGACGGGAAAAACTGTTTTTT
CASSQDRAGGREKLFF
>TRBV15|many|TRBJ1-4|.
TGTGCCACCAGCAGAGATCGGCCCCCTGAAAAACTGTTTTTT
CATSRDRPPEKLFF
>TRBV7-2|few|TRBJ1-2|.
TGTGCCAGCAGCTCACTGGAAAGATTTATCCATGGCTACACCTTC
CASSSLERFIHGYTF
>TRBV10-3|few|TRBJ2-1|TRBD1
TGTGCCATCAGTGAGTCAGTAGGACAGGGGAATTCTAGCTCCTACAATGAGCAGTTCTTC
CAISESVGQGNSSSYNEQFF
>TRBV27|.|TRBJ2-7|TRBD2
TGTGCCAGCAGTTTCTACCTAGCGGGGGGTATTGGTGAGCAGTACTTC
CASSFYLAGGIGEQYF
>TRBV4-1|many|TRBJ2-3|TRBD1
TGCGCCAGCAGCCAAGACCCCGGACAGGAATTTAGCACAGATACGCAGTATTTT
CASSQDPGQEFSTDTQYF
>TRBV6-5|.|TRBJ2-3|.
TGTGCCAGCAGTTTAGGGTTGTATGGCGGGGCAAGCACAGATACGCAGTATTTT
CASSLGLYGGASTDTQYF
>TRBV4-3|many|TRBJ2-7|.
TGCGCCAGCAGCCAAGACAGGGAGGCCCCCTACGAGCAGTACTTC
CASSQDREAPYEQYF
>TRBV7-9|many|TRBJ2-7|.
TGTGCCAGCAGCTTAGTCCCGAGCTCCTACGAGCAGTACTTC
CASSLVPSSYEQYF
>TRBV5-1|few|TRBJ2-7|TRBD1
TGCGCCAGCAGGGGGACAGGCTCTAGCGAGCAGTACTTC
CASRGTGSSEQYF
>TRBV5-1|many|TRBJ1-1|.
TGCGCCAGCAGGTCGACCGGAGGAGACTACACTGAAGCTTTCTTT
CASRSTGGDYTEAFF
>TRBV7-8|few|TRBJ2-1|.
TGTGCCAGCAGCTTGGGGGGGGGGGGCGAGTTCTTC
CASSLGGGGEFF
>TRBV12-3/TRBV12-4|many|TRBJ2-6|TRBD1
TGTGCCAGCACCCCCTGGGGGACAGGGTTAGACTCTGGGGCCAACGTCCTGACTTTC
CASTPWGTGLDSGANVLTF
>TRBV12-3/TRBV12-4|many|TRBJ1-4|.
TGTGCCAGCAGTTTTACGGTCCCGAATGAAAAACTGTTTTTT
CASSFTVPNEKLFF
>TRBV11-2|few|TRBJ2-7|.
TGTGCCAGCAGCTTAGAACATGGGACCTACGAGCAGTACTTC
CASSLEHGTYEQYF
>TRBV14|.|TRBJ2-7|.
TGTGCCAGCAGTCTGCTTCCATCGGAGGAGCAGTACTTC
CASSLLPSEEQYF
>TRBV5-6|many|TRBJ2-4|.
TGTGCCAGCAGCTTCGGGGGCGCGGTTGCCAAAAACATTCAGTACTTC
CASSFGGAVAKNIQYF
>TRBV12-3/TRBV12-4|.|TRBJ2-1|.
TGTGCCAGCAGGCATGTCTACAATGAGCAGTTCTTC
CASRHVYNEQFF
>TRBV20-1|.|TRBJ1-5|.
TGCAGTGCTAGGGGGCGGACTCATAGCAATCAGCCCCAGCATTTT
CSARGRTHSNQPQHF
>TRBV4-3|.|TRBJ2-3|.
TGCGCCAGCAGCCAAGTGACAATATCCACAGATACGCAGTATTTT
CASSQVTISTDTQYF
>TRBV14|.|TRBJ2-2|TRBD2
TGTGCCAGCAGCCCGACATGGCTAGCGGGAGGACCGAACACCGGGGAGCTGTTTTTT
CASSPTWLAGGPNTGELFF
>TRBV6-2/TRBV6-3|many|TRBJ1-2|.
TGTGCCAGCATGGAGTTTACTAACTATGGCTACACCTTC
CASMEFTNYGYTF
>TRBV28|many|TRBJ2-2|.
TGTGCCAGCAGTTTATTGGAGACGAACACCGGGGAGCTGTTTTTT
CASSLLETNTGELFF
>TRBV27|few|TRBJ1-5|.
TGTGCCAGCAGTTTCGGGCCAAAGTATAGCAATCAGCCCCAGCATTTT
CASSFGPKYSNQPQHF
>TRBV9|.|TRBJ1-1|TRBD1
TGTGCCAGCAGCGAGCAGGGGGTCAACACTGAAGCTTTCTTT
CASSEQGVNTEAFF
>TRBV20-1|.|TRBJ2-7|.
TGCAGTGCTAGGGGGGCCCCGCATTTACTCTACGAGCAGTACTTC
CSARGAPHLLYEQYF
>TRBV20-1|medium-sized|TRBJ2-7|TRBD1
TGCAGTGCTAGAGCCCTCGGGACAGGGGACTCCTACGAGCAGTACTTC
CSARALGTGDSYEQYF
>TRBV2|.|TRBJ1-4|.
TGTGCCAGCAGTGAATTTTCAGGCGCTAATGAAAAACTGTTTTTT
CASSEFSGANEKLFF
>TRBV19|.|TRBJ2-2|.
TGTGCCAGTAGTACCGGACACGTCACCGGGGAGCTGTTTTTT
CASSTGHVTGELFF
>TRBV29-1|many|TRBJ2-1|TRBD2
TGCAGCGCCCGGGGACTAGCGGGCACCTACAATGAGCAGTTCTTC
CSARGLAGTYNEQFF
>TRBV15|few|TRBJ2-1|TRBD2
TGTGCCACCAGCAGAGATAGGGGCGGGAGAGGATACAATGAGCAGTTCTTC
CATSRDRGGRGYNEQFF
>TRBV6-4|few|TRBJ2-1|.
TGTGCCAGCAGTGAGCGGGAGGACAGGCCTTACAATGAGCAGTTCTTC
CASSEREDRPYNEQFF
>TRBV27|.|TRBJ1-1|.
TGTGCCAGCAGTTTAGAGAGGATTGATCACACTGAAGCTTTCTTT
CASSLERIDHTEAFF
>TRBV29-1|few|TRBJ1-1|.
TGCAGCGTTGAGTACGACACTGAAGCTTTCTTT
CSVEYDTEAFF
>TRBV7-9|.|TRBJ2-1|.
TGTGCCAGCAGGAACCAGGATAATGAGCAGTTCTTC
CASRNQDNEQFF
>TRBV29-1|.|TRBJ2-1|.
TGCAGCGACCCCGGGACCCCACTGGGCAATGAGCAGTTCTTC
CSDPGTPLGNEQFF
>TRBV6-6|few|TRBJ2-4|.
TGTGCCAGCAGCCAGGGGGGAAACATTCAGTACTTC
CASSQGGNIQYF
>TRBV27|many|TRBJ2-7|TRBD2
TGTGCCAGCAGTCCACCCGGACTAGCGGGGAACTACGAGCAGTACTTC
CASSPPGLAGNYEQYF